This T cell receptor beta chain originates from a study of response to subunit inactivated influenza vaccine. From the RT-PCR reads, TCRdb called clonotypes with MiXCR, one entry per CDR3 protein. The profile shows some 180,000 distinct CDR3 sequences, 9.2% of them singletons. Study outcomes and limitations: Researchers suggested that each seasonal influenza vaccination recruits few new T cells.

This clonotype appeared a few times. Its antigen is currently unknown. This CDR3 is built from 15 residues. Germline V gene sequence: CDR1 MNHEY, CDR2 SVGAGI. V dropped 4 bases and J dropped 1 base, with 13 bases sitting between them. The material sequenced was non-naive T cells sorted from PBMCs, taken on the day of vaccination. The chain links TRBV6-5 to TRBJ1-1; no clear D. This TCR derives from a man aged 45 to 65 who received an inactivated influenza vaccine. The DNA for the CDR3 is TGTGCCAGCAGTTTACCTGGAGGGCAGAACACTGAAGCTTTCTTT. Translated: CASSLPGGQNTEAFF.